This entry is about one T cell receptor beta chain. The data belong to a study of blood T cell repertoires in COVID-19. Study-wide context: Spain, Italy and the United States supplied samples that represented acute and convalescent COVID-19. T cells, B-cell-depleted T cells, or PBMCs supplied cDNA or gDNA.

The CDR3 extends over 14 amino acids. Germline assignment: CDR1 MNHEY and CDR2 SMNVEV (reference sequence). V lost 5 bases and J 6 bases, leaving 17 bases between the germline ends. Method: immunoSEQ multiplex PCR; TCRdb's copy keeps in-frame clones and lacks some. The table shows 400,000 or so clones, with approximately 85% occurring only once. Sequencing was performed on PBMCs or T cells enriched from blood (not recorded which). The receptor comes from a woman in her forties with acute COVID-19. This chain links TRBV27 with TRBJ2-7; TRBD2 might be the D (8 bases). Here the CDR3 reads CASSPREGASEQYF. The CDR3, as DNA: TGTGCCAGCAGTCCCCGGGAGGGGGCCTCCGAGCAGTACTTC.